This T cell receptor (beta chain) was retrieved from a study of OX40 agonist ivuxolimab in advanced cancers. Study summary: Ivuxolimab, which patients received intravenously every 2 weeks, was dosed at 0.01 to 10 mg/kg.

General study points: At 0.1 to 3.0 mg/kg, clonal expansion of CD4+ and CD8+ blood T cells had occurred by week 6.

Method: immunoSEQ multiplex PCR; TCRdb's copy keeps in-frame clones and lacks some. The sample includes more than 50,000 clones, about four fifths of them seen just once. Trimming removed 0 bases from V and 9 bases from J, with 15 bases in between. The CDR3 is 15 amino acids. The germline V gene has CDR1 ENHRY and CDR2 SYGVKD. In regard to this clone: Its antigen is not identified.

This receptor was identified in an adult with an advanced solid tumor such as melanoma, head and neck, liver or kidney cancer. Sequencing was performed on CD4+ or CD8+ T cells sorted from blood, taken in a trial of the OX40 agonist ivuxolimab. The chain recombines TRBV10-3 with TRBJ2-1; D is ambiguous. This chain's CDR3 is CAISESGRENSEQFF. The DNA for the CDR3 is TGTGCCATCAGTGAGTCCGGACGAGAAAACAGTGAGCAGTTCTTC.